Reported below is one T cell receptor beta chain. Its target is not known. Germline V gene lookup returns CDR1 LGHNA and CDR2 YSLEER. V trimming: 1 base; J trimming: 3 bases; junction bases outside the gene matches: 9. This CDR3 spans 16 amino acids. This sample is drawn from a study of T cell responses to AZD1222 COVID-19 vaccine. TCRdb's table, derived via immunoSEQ multiplex PCR, lists solely in-frame clones and lacks some. The sample records around 140,000 clones, approximately 91% being singletons. Study-level points and caveats: Spike as a whole was targeted by vaccine-associated CD4 TCRs, dominant at 160-218 and 743-854. Repertoire sampling was restricted to post-peak T cell response timepoints. The sample set comprised mostly white British donors with more females, and clonal diversity was possibly underestimated.

The clonotype was recovered from an adult who received the MenACWY meningococcal vaccine as a control. Specimen: peripheral blood, collected 28 days after the second dose of the MenACWY control vaccine. This rearrangement joins TRBV4-3 to TRBJ2-7, with 7 bases fitting TRBD1. The CDR3 DNA reads TGCGCCAGCAGCCAAGTCTCGACAGGGTATGGCTACGAGCAGTACTTC. Its protein is CASSQVSTGYGYEQYF.